This T cell receptor beta chain was retrieved from a study of cytomegalovirus exposure and HLA in healthy donors. PCR involved 60 Vbeta and 13 Jbeta primers. Assay: immunoSEQ multiplex PCR; the TCRdb copy retains only in-frame clones and omits some. The sample shows over 150,000 clones, around four fifths of them seen only once. The sequenced sample was PBMCs. The source is a woman in her fifties or sixties in good health and CMV-seronegative.

Here the CDR3 reads CASSLGQGGRAPLHF. The CDR3 DNA is TGTGCCAGCAGCCTCGGACAGGGCGGTAGGGCACCCCTCCACTTT. The chain has TRBV9 and TRBJ1-6; 8 positions agree with TRBD1. With 4 bases clipped from V and 11 bases from J, the junction kept 11 bases outside the gene matches. CDR3 length: 15 residues. Germline V lookup: CDR1 SGDLS, CDR2 YYNGEE. Using reference TRBV9 and TRBJ1-6 for the parts outside the CDR3, the full variable domain is DSGVTQTPKHLITATGQRVTLRCSPRSGDLSVYWYQQSLDQGLQFLIQYYNGEERAKGNILERFSAQQFPDLHSELNLSSLELGDSALYFCASSLGQGGRAPLHFGNGTRLTVT.